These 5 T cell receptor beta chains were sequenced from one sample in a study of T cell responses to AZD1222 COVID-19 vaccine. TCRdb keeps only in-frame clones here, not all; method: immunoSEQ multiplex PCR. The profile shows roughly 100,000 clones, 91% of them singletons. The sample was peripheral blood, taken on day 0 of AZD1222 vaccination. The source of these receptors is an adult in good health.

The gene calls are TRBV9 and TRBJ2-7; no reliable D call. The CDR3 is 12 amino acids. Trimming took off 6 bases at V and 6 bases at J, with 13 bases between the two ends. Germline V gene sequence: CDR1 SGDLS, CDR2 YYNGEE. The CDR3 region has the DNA TGTGCCAGCAACTGGACCGTTGGCGAGCAGTACTTC. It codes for CASNWTVGEQYF.

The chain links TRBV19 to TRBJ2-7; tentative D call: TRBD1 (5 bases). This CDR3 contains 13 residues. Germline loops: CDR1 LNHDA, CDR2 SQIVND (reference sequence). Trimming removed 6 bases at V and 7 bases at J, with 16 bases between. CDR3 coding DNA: TGTGCCAGTAGGGCCAGGGCGAACGGTGAGCAGTACTTC. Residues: CASRARANGEQYF.

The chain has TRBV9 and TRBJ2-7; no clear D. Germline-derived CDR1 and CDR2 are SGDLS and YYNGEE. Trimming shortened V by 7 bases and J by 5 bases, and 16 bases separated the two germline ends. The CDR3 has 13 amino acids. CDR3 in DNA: TGTGCCAGCTTCAACGGACCGAGTAACGAGCAGTACTTC. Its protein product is CASFNGPSNEQYF. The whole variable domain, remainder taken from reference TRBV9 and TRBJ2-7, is DSGVTQTPKHLITATGQRVTLRCSPRSGDLSVYWYQQSLDQGLQFLIQYYNGEERAKGNILERFSAQQFPDLHSELNLSSLELGDSALYFCASFNGPSNEQYFGPGTRLTVT.

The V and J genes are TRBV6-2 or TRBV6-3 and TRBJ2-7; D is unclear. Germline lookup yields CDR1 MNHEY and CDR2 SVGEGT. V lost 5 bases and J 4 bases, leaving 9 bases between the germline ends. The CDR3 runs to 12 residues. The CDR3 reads CASSDKVYEQYF. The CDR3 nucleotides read TGTGCCAGCAGTGACAAGGTGTACGAGCAGTACTTC.

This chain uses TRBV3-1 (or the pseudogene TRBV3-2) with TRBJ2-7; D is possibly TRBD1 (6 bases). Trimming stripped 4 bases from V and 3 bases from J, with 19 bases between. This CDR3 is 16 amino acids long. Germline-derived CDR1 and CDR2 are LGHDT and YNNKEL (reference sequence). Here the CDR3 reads CASSPRIWTAYYEQYF. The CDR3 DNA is TGTGCCAGCAGCCCCCGAATATGGACAGCCTACTACGAGCAGTACTTC.